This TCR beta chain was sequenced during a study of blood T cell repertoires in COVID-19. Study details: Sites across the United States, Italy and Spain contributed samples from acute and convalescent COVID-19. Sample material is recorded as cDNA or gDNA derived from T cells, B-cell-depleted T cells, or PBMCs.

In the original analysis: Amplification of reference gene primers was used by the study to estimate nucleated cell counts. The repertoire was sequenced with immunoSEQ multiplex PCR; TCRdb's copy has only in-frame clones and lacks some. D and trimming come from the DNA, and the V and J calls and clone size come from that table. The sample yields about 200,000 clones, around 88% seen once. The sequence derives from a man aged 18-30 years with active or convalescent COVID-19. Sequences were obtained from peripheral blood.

DNA of the CDR3: TGTGCCAGCAGCCCTCGCCGGGACAGGGTGGAAGCTTTCTTT. It specifies CASSPRRDRVEAFF. The chain has TRBV7-8 and TRBJ1-1; TRBD1 matches 9 bases. CDR3 length: 14 residues. Germline lookup yields CDR1 SGHVS and CDR2 FQNEAQ. V dropped 5 bases and J dropped 8; count of bases not matched to a gene: 9.